The 10 T cell receptor beta chains given below trace back to one sample, sequenced in a study of T cells after yellow fever vaccination. TCRdb re-called the 5' RACE reads with MiXCR, one entry per CDR3 protein. The sample includes some 69,000 distinct CDR3 sequences, roughly 6% of them seen just once. The specimen was CD4+ T cells sorted from PBMCs, collected roughly 14 days after the first yellow fever vaccination. These receptor sequences come from a man between 18 and 29 years old who received the YFV17D yellow fever vaccine.

This clonotype appeared many times. The chain joins TRBV27 to TRBJ1-6; D is undetermined. The ends were cut back, 7 bases at V and 1 base at J, with 11 bases in the middle. Germline CDR1 and CDR2: MNHEY and SMNVEV (reference sequence). This CDR3 has 15 residues. In DNA, the CDR3 is TGTGCCAGCACCGTTGGTGGGTCCTATAATTCACCCCTCCACTTT. This sequence encodes CASTVGGSYNSPLHF.

This clonotype was recorded many times. This chain links TRBV7-8 with TRBJ1-5; D is unclear. The CDR3 is 14 residues long. CDR1 and CDR2 from the germline V gene are SGHVS and FQNEAQ. Trimming removed 1 base from V and 6 bases from J, with 10 bases in between. The CDR3 reads CASSLGQIGQPQHF. CDR3 DNA: TGTGCCAGCAGCTTAGGGCAGATAGGTCAGCCCCAGCATTTT.

This clonotype has only a few counts. The chain carries TRBV7-2 and TRBJ1-4, with no clear D. The V gene's germline CDR1 is SGHTA and CDR2 FQGNSA. This CDR3 has 14 residues. Trimming shortened V by 5 bases and J by 3 bases, and 10 bases separated the two germline ends. In DNA, the CDR3 is TGTGCCAGCAGCGGGCGTTTCCCTAATGAAAAACTGTTTTTT. It translates to CASSGRFPNEKLFF.

V and J are TRBV5-1 and TRBJ2-2; D possibly corresponds to TRBD1 (5 bases). Germline V gene sequence: CDR1 SGHRS, CDR2 YFSETQ. Trimming pared 2 bases from V and 5 bases from J, leaving 10 bases between. This CDR3 has 14 residues. CDR3 sequence (DNA): TGCGCCAGCAGCTTCGCAGGGCAAACCGGGGAGCTGTTTTTT. Encoded protein: CASSFAGQTGELFF.

This clonotype came up many times. The CDR3 loop reads CASSYSDRAAQPQHF. The DNA for the CDR3 is TGTGCCAGCAGTTACTCGGACAGGGCGGCCCAGCCCCAGCATTTT. The chain has TRBV6-5 and TRBJ1-5, with 8 nucleotides matching TRBD1. The CDR3 is 15 amino acids. Germline values: CDR1 MNHEY, CDR2 SVGAGI. J was trimmed by 7 bases and V by 0 bases; bases with no gene match: 5.

This clonotype was recorded at least ten times. Here the CDR3 reads CASSTRWGSAYEQYF. The CDR3 nucleotides are TGTGCCAGCAGTACGAGGTGGGGGAGTGCCTACGAGCAGTACTTC. The genes are TRBV27 and TRBJ2-7; possibly TRBD1 or TRBD2 for D (5 bases each). V was trimmed by 5 bases and J by 2 bases, leaving 16 bases between them. Germline V gene lookup returns CDR1 MNHEY and CDR2 SMNVEV (reference sequence). CDR3 size: 15 residues.

This clonotype was seen at least ten times. The chain carries TRBV5-8 and TRBJ2-2; D ambiguous. The CDR3 length is 12 residues. The V end lost 2 bases, the J end lost 4 bases, and 3 bases lay between the germline ends. Germline V lookup: CDR1 SGHTS, CDR2 YDEGEE. The CDR3 DNA follows: TGTGCCAGCAGCTTTCGCACCGGGGAGCTGTTTTTT. It translates to CASSFRTGELFF. Full variable domain (outside the CDR3, taken from reference TRBV5-8 and TRBJ2-2): EAGVTQSPTHLIKTRGQQATLRCSPISGHTSVYWYQQALGLGLQFLLWYDEGEERNRGNFPPRFSGRQFPNYSSELNVNALELEDSALYLCASSFRTGELFFGEGSRLTVL.

This clonotype was recorded many times. The chain employs TRBV15 and TRBJ2-3; no clear D gene. CDR3 length: 13 residues. Germline V gene sequence: CDR1 LNHNV, CDR2 YYDKDF (reference sequence). V was shortened by 5 bases and J by 9 bases, with 15 bases between the two germline ends. DNA of the CDR3: TGTGCCACCAGCCCAGGTCCCGAATGGACGCAGTATTTT. Protein: CATSPGPEWTQYF.

This clonotype showed up many times. This chain links TRBV3-1 with TRBJ1-6; D not certain. CDR3 size: 12 residues. In germline, CDR1 is LGHDT, CDR2 YNNKEL (reference sequence). Trimming took 0 bases from V and 11 from J, leaving 5 bases between them. In DNA, the CDR3 is TGTGCCAGCAGCCAAGATGTTCCACCCCTCCACTTT. As protein: CASSQDVPPLHF.

This clonotype is deemed medium-sized (0.01 to 0.1%). The chain has TRBV5-1 and TRBJ2-3, with D perhaps being TRBD1 or TRBD2 (5 bases each). V lost 4 bases and J 2 bases, leaving 14 bases between the germline ends. Germline CDR1 SGHRS, CDR2 YFSETQ. The CDR3 loop spans 15 amino acids. The CDR3 DNA reads TGCGCCAGCAGCCCCGACAGTGGACTCACAGATACGCAGTATTTT. Amino acids: CASSPDSGLTDTQYF.